The TCR beta chain described here comes from a study of blood T cell repertoires in COVID-19. Per the study methods: For nucleated cells, counts were estimated from reference gene primer amplification. Here immunoSEQ multiplex PCR was the method, and the copy in TCRdb shows in-frame clones only, minus some. V and J calls and clone size are copied from that table; D and trimming were computed from the DNA. The sample records roughly 120,000 clones, approximately 84% being singletons. V lost 6 bases and J lost 1, with 10 bases in between. Germline CDR1 and CDR2: MNHEY and SVGAGI. This CDR3 is built from 15 residues.

The sequence was collected from a man aged 65-85 years with acute or convalescent COVID-19. Sequencing input: peripheral blood. The chain joins TRBV6-5 to TRBJ1-6; D is unclear. The CDR3 sequence: CASSLSSSYNSPLHF. DNA for the CDR3: TGTGCCAGCAGCCTTAGCTCGTCCTATAATTCACCCCTCCACTTT.